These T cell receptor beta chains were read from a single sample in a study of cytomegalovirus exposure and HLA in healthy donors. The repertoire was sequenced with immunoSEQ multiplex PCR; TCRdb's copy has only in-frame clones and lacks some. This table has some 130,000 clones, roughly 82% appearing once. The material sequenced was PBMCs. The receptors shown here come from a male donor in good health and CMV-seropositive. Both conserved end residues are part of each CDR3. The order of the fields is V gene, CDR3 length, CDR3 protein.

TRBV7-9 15 CASSLLASGNYEQYF
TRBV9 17 CASSVDLGGVDGTEAFF
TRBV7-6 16 CASSSARAGWPEKLFF
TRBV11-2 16 CASSLKRGARTGELFF
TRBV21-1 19 CASSKWARLAGVGPYEQYF
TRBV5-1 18 CASSLRLAGGPRTGELFF
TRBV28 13 CASTPPGRNEQFF
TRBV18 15 CASSTRGGRNYEQYF
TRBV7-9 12 CSSRTDSYGYTF
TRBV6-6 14 CASSLVEGAGGYTF
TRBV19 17 CASSIGKQVSSYNEQFF
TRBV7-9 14 CASSLETIGEKLFF
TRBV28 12 CASSQANYGYTF
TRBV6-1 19 CASSEARQGAFSGANGLTF
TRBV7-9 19 CSSSSLEGTGITANYGYTF
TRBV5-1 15 CASSLVASGTDTQYF
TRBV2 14 CASSEPGTAYGYTF
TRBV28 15 CASSLPSLNSYEQYF
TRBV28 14 CASSLDKGLEKLFF
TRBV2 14 CASTEGFSGNTIYF
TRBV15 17 CATSRDRQTLSGNTIYF
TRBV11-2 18 CASSLAGGGDSSTDTQYF